This TCR beta chain stems from a study of blood T cell repertoires in COVID-19. The table came from immunoSEQ multiplex PCR; TCRdb's copy has only in-frame clones and leaves some out. The sample has some 250,000 clones, about four fifths seen once; the top ten hold over 8%. CDR3 size: 12 residues. V lost 8 bases and J 0 bases, leaving 5 bases between the germline ends. Germline V gene sequence: CDR1 MNHEY, CDR2 SMNVEV (reference sequence). Sequencing input: peripheral blood. The receptor comes from a woman aged 80 or older with acute or convalescent COVID-19. The chain carries TRBV27 and TRBJ1-3; no clear D. In DNA, the CDR3 is TGTGCCAGCGGAGCCTCTGGAAACACCATATATTTT. Residues: CASGASGNTIYF.